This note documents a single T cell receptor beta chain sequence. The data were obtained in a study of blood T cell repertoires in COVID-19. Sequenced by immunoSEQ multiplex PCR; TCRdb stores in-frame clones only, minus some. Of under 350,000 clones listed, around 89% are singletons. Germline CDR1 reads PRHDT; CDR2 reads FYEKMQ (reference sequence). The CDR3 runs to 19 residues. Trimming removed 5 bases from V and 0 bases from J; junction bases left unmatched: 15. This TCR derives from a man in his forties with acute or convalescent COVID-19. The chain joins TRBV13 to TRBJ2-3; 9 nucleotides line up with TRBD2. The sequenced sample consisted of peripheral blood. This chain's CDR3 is CASSLYGAGGPESTDTQYF. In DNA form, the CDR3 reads TGTGCCAGCAGCCTATACGGAGCGGGGGGCCCTGAGAGCACAGATACGCAGTATTTT.